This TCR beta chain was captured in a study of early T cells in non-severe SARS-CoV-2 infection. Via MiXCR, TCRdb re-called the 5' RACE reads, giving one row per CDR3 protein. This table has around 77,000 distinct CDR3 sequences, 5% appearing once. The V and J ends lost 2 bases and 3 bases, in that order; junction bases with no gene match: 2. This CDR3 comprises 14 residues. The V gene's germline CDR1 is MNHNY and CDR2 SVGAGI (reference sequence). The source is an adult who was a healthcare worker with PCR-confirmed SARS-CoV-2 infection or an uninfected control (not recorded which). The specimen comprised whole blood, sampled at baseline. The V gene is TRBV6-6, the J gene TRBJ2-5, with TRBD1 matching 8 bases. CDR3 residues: CASSYPTGEETQYF. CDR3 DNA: TGTGCCAGCAGTTACCCGACAGGGGAAGAGACCCAGTACTTC.